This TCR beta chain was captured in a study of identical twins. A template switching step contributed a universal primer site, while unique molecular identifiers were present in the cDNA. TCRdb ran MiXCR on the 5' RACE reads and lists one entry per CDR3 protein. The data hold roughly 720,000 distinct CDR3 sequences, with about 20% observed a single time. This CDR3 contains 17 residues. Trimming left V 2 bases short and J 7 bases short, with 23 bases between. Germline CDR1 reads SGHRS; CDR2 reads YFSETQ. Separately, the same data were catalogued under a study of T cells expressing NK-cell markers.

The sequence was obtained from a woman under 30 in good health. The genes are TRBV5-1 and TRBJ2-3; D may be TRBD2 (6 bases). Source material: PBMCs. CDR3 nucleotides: TGCGCCAGCAGCTTTTGGACAACCGGGGGATATGGGAATACGCAGTATTTT. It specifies CASSFWTTGGYGNTQYF.